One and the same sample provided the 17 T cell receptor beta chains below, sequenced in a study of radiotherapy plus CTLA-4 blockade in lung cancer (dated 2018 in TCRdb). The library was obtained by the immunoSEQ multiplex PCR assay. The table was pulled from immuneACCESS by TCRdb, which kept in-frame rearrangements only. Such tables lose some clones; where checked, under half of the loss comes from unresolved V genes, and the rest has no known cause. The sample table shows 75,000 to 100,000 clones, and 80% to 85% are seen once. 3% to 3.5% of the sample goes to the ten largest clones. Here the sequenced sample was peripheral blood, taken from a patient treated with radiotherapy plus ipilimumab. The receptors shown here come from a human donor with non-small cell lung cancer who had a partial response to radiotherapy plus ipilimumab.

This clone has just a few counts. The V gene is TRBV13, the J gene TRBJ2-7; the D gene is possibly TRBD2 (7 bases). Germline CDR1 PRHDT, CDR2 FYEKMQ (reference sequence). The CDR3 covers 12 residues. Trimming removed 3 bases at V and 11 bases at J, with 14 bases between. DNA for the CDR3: TGTGCCAGCAGCTTTGGGGGGGGGCTGGAGTACTTC. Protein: CASSFGGGLEYF.

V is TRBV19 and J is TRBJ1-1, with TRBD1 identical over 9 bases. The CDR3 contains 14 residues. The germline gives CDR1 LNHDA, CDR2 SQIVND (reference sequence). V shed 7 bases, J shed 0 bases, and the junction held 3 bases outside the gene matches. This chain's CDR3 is CASNNRGLNTEAFF. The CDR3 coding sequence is TGTGCCAGTAATAACAGGGGGCTGAACACTGAAGCTTTCTTT.

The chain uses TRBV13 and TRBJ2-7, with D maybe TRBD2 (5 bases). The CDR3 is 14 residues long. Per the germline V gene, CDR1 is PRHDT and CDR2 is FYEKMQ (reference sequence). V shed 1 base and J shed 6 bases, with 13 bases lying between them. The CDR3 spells CASSLDIRDAEQYF. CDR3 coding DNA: TGTGCCAGCAGCTTAGACATCCGGGATGCCGAGCAGTACTTC.

The DNA for the CDR3 is TGTGCCAGTAGCCCGACAGGGGGCCGTTATGAAAAACTGTTTTTT. Translation gives CASSPTGGRYEKLFF. This sequence joins TRBV19 and TRBJ1-4, with 10 positions matching TRBD1. Germline V gene lookup returns CDR1 LNHDA and CDR2 SQIVND (reference sequence). V trimming: 6 bases; J trimming: 6 bases; junction bases outside the gene matches: 7. The CDR3 sequence is 15 residues long.

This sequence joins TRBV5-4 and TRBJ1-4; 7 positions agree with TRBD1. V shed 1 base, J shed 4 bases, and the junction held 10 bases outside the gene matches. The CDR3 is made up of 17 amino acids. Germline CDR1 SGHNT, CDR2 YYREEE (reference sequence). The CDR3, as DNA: TGTGCCAGCAGCTTGAGGGGGCCCCTCCGGGGTAATGAAAAACTGTTTTTT. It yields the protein CASSLRGPLRGNEKLFF. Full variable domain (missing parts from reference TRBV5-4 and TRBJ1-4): ETGVTQSPTHLIKTRGQQVTLRCSSQSGHNTVSWYQQALGQGPQFIFQYYREEENGRGNFPPRFSGLQFPNYSSELNVNALELDDSALYLCASSLRGPLRGNEKLFFGSGTQLSVL.

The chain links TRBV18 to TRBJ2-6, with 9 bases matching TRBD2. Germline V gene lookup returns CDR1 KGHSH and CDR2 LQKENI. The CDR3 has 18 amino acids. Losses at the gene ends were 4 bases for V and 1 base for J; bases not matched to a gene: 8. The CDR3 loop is CASSLPRGRGSGANVLTF. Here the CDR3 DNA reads TGTGCCAGCTCACTACCCCGCGGGAGGGGGTCTGGGGCCAACGTCCTGACTTTC.

The CDR3 region has the DNA TGTGCCAGCACAGTCTACAATGAGCAGTTCTTC. Translation gives CASTVYNEQFF. V and J are TRBV25-1 and TRBJ2-1; D is unclear. CDR1 and CDR2 (germline): MGHDK, SYGVNS. The CDR3 is 11 amino acids. The V gene lost 7 bases and the J gene lost 3 bases, with 4 bases spanning the gap.

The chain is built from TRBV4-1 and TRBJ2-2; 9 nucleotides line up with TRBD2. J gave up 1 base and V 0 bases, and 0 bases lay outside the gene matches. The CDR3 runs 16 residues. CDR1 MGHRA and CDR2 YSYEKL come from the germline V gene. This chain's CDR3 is CASSQETSGNTGELFF. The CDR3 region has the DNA TGCGCCAGCAGCCAAGAGACTAGCGGGAACACCGGGGAGCTGTTTTTT.

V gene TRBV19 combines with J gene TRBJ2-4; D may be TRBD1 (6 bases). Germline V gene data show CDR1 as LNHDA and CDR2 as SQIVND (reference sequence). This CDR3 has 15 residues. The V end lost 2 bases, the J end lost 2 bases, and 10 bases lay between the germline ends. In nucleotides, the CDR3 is TGTGCCAGTAGTATATCCGGGACATCCAAAAACATTCAGTACTTC. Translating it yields CASSISGTSKNIQYF.

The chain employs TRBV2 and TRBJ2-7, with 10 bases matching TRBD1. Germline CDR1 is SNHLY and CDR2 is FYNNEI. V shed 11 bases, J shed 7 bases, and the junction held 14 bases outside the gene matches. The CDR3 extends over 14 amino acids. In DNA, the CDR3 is TGTGCCGTAGACGGACAGGGGGTCCCCGGGGAGCAGTACTTC. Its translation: CAVDGQGVPGEQYF.

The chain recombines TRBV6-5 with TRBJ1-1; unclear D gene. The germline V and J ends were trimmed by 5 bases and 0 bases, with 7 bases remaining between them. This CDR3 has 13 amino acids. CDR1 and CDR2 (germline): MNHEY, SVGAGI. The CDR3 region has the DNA TGTGCCAGCAGTGGTAGTTTGAACACTGAAGCTTTCTTT. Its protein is CASSGSLNTEAFF.

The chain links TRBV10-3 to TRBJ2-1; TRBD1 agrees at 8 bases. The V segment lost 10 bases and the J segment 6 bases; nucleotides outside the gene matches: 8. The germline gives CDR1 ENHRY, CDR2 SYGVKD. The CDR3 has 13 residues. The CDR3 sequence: CASTGGLLNEQFF. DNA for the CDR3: TGTGCCAGCACAGGGGGACTTCTCAATGAGCAGTTCTTC.

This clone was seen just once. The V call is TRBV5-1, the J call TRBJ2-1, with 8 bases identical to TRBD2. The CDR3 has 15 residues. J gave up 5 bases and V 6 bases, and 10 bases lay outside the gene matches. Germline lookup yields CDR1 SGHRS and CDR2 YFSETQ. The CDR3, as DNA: TGCGCCAGCACCTCGAATAGCGGGACCAACAATGAGCAGTTCTTC. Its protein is CASTSNSGTNNEQFF.

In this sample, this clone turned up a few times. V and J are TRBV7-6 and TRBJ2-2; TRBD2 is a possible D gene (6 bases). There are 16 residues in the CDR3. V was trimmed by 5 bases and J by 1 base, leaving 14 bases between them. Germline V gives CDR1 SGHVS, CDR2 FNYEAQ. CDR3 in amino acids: CASSRTTPRNTGELFF. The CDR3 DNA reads TGTGCCAGCAGCCGGACTACTCCTCGGAACACCGGGGAGCTGTTTTTT.

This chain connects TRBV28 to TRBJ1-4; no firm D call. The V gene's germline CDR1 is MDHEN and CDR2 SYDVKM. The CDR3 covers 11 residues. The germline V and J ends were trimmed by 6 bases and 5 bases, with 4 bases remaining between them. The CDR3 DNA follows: TGTGCCAGCAGCTTGAATGAAAAACTGTTTTTT. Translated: CASSLNEKLFF. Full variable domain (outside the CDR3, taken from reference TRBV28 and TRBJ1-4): DVKVTQSSRYLVKRTGEKVFLECVQDMDHENMFWYRQDPGLGLRLIYFSYDVKMKEKGDIPEGYSVSREKKERFSLILESASTNQTSMYLCASSLNEKLFFGSGTQLSVL.

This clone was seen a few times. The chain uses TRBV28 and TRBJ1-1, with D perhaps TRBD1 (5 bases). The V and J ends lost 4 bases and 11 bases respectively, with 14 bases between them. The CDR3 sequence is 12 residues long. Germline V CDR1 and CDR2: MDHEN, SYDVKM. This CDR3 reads CASSSGNEKAFF. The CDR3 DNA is TGTGCCAGCAGTTCAGGGAATGAGAAGGCTTTCTTT.

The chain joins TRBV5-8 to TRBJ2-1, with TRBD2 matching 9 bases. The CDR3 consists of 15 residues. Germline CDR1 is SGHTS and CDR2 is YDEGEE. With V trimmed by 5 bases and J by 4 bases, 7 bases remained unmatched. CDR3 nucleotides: TGTGCCAGCAGTACGGGACTAGCAGATTACAATGAGCAGTTCTTC. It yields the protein CASSTGLADYNEQFF.